These 16 T cell receptor beta chains share one sample of origin, sequenced in a study of T cell changes during pregnancy in multiple sclerosis. The data were produced by immunoSEQ multiplex PCR, yet TCRdb's version contains in-frame clones alone and is incomplete. The table includes about 37,000 clones, roughly nine tenths detected once. This specimen consisted of CD4+ T cells from peripheral blood mononuclear cells, obtained in the third trimester of pregnancy. The receptors stem from a female donor in good health, enrolled as a control in a pregnancy study.

The V call is TRBV5-4, the J call TRBJ2-2, with a possible D match to TRBD2 (6 bases). CDR3 length: 16 amino acids. Trimming removed 4 bases at V and 2 bases at J, with 15 bases between. Germline V gene sequence: CDR1 SGHNT, CDR2 YYREEE (reference sequence). The CDR3 bases are TGTGCCAGCAGCCCCGGGGTAGCGGCCAACACCGGGGAGCTGTTTTTT. It specifies CASSPGVAANTGELFF.

The J gene is TRBJ1-4, the V gene TRBV29-1; 7 bases map to TRBD1. The germline CDR1 and CDR2 sequences are SQVTM and ANQGSEA. V was pared by 7 bases and J by 7 bases, with 9 bases of the junction left unmatched. This CDR3 is 13 amino acids long. This CDR3 reads CSAAGTVSEKLFF. The CDR3 region has the DNA TGCAGCGCGGCCGGGACAGTGAGTGAAAAACTGTTTTTT.

This clone has only one observation. CDR3: CASSLFQDTGELFF. The CDR3 bases are TGTGCCAGCAGCTTATTCCAGGACACCGGGGAGCTGTTTTTT. The genes are TRBV7-9 and TRBJ2-2; D is uncertain. The CDR3 contains 14 residues. The V gene's germline CDR1 is SEHNR and CDR2 FQNEAQ (reference sequence). Trimming pared 2 bases from V and 3 bases from J, leaving 7 bases between. The whole variable domain, filled in from reference TRBV7-9 and TRBJ2-2, reads DTGVSQNPRHKITKRGQNVTFRCDPISEHNRLYWYRQTLGQGPEFLTYFQNEAQLEKSRLLSDRFSAERPKGSFSTLEIQRTEQGDSAMYLCASSLFQDTGELFFGEGSRLTVL.

V is TRBV6-5 and J is TRBJ2-7; 7 bases map to TRBD2. Per germline, CDR1 MNHEY and CDR2 SVGAGI. The CDR3 length is 15 residues. Trimming took 5 bases from V and 6 from J; bases not matched to a gene: 13. This CDR3 reads CASSTQSGIRGEQYF. The CDR3, as DNA: TGTGCCAGCAGTACGCAGAGCGGGATACGGGGCGAGCAGTACTTC.

The gene calls are TRBV19 and TRBJ1-4, with D unclear. Per the germline V gene, CDR1 is LNHDA and CDR2 is SQIVND (reference sequence). The CDR3 totals 12 residues. Trimming shortened V by 8 bases and J by 8 bases, and 12 bases separated the two germline ends. For the CDR3, the DNA is TGTGCCAGTCACGAGGGTAGAGAAAAACTGTTTTTT. Translating it yields CASHEGREKLFF.

V gene TRBV28 combines with J gene TRBJ2-3, with D perhaps matching TRBD2 (5 bases). The CDR3 covers 16 residues. Trimming removed 5 bases from V and 2 bases from J, with 17 bases in between. Germline-derived CDR1 and CDR2 are MDHEN and SYDVKM. The CDR3 DNA follows: TGTGCCAGCAGTAAAGACCAAAGCGGAATCACAGATACGCAGTATTTT. Protein: CASSKDQSGITDTQYF.

This chain links TRBV18 with TRBJ2-3; the match to TRBD1 covers 9 bases. Germline V lookup: CDR1 KGHSH, CDR2 LQKENI. This CDR3 region has 18 residues. Trimming cost V 0 bases and J 2 bases; bases outside gene matches: 9. The CDR3 DNA reads TGTGCCAGCTCACCACCAGGGAGGACAGGGGCAACCACAGATACGCAGTATTTT. This translates into CASSPPGRTGATTDTQYF. The full variable domain, in which reference TRBV18 and TRBJ2-3 provide the parts outside the CDR3, is NAGVMQNPRHLVRRRGQEARLRCSPMKGHSHVYWYRQLPEEGLKFMVYLQKENIIDESGMPKERFSAEFPKEGPSILRIQQVVRGDSAAYFCASSPPGRTGATTDTQYFGPGTRLTVL.

This chain uses TRBV27 with TRBJ2-3; D gene uncertain. The CDR3 consists of 11 residues. Germline V gene lookup returns CDR1 MNHEY and CDR2 SMNVEV (reference sequence). V lost 3 bases, J lost 6 bases, and 4 bases lay in between. CDR3 sequence: CASSFQDTQYF. Here the CDR3 DNA reads TGTGCCAGCAGTTTCCAGGATACGCAGTATTTT.

The genes are TRBV11-2 and TRBJ2-1, with 9 nucleotides matching TRBD2. This CDR3 spans 18 amino acids. Trimming cost V 3 bases and J 10 bases; bases outside gene matches: 19. Germline V CDR1 and CDR2: SGHAT, FQNNGV. CDR3 loop: CASSFHPRAGGAKVEQFF. CDR3 bases: TGTGCCAGCAGCTTCCACCCACGGGCGGGAGGGGCGAAAGTGGAGCAGTTCTTC.

This clone showed up just once. The V call is TRBV10-3, the J call TRBJ1-2; D remains unclear. CDR3 length: 15 residues. The germline V gene has CDR1 ENHRY and CDR2 SYGVKD. The V end was cut by 7 bases, the J end by 3 bases, with 18 bases between. The chain's CDR3 is CAIMGSEGIDYGYTF. CDR3 DNA: TGTGCCATCATGGGATCGGAGGGCATCGACTATGGCTACACCTTC.

The chain couples TRBV7-2 to TRBJ1-2; 7 bases are a match to TRBD1. Germline-derived CDR1 and CDR2 are SGHTA and FQGNSA. The CDR3 runs to 15 residues. Trimming took 5 bases from V and 3 from J; bases not matched to a gene: 9. CDR3 residues: CASSPRQGRDYGYTF. The CDR3 DNA follows: TGTGCCAGCAGCCCCCGACAGGGTCGCGACTATGGCTACACCTTC.

The chain recombines TRBV7-2 with TRBJ2-7, with TRBD1 as a possible D gene (5 bases). V was shortened by 1 base and J by 11 bases, with 12 bases between the two germline ends. CDR1 and CDR2 from the germline V gene are SGHTA and FQGNSA. The CDR3 runs to 12 residues. This chain's CDR3 is CASSLGGAGEYF. CDR3 nucleotide sequence: TGTGCCAGCAGCTTAGGTGGGGCTGGGGAGTACTTC. Full variable domain (remainder filled in from reference TRBV7-2 and TRBJ2-7): GAGVSQSPSNKVTEKGKDVELRCDPISGHTALYWYRQSLGQGLEFLIYFQGNSAPDKSGLPSDRFSAERTGGSVSTLTIQRTQQEDSAVYLCASSLGGAGEYFGPGTRLTVT.

The chain couples TRBV5-6 to TRBJ2-1; D gene ambiguous. This CDR3 contains 16 residues. In germline, CDR1 is SGHDT, CDR2 YYEEEE. V was trimmed by 1 base and J by 0 bases, leaving 11 bases between them. In nucleotides, the CDR3 is TGTGCCAGCAGCTTGTCCGTTGCGAGCTCCTACAATGAGCAGTTCTTC. This encodes CASSLSVASSYNEQFF.

The chain uses TRBV2 and TRBJ2-5; 7 bases match TRBD2. This CDR3 is 14 amino acids long. Trimming at V came to 3 bases and at J to 2 bases, leaving 3 bases not matched to a gene. Germline V CDR1 and CDR2: SNHLY, FYNNEI. Here the CDR3 reads CASSDLRGQETQYF. CDR3 sequence (DNA): TGTGCCAGCAGTGATTTGCGGGGGCAAGAGACCCAGTACTTC.

This chain connects TRBV19 to TRBJ1-3, with TRBD1 as a possible D gene (5 bases). The V gene lost 1 base and the J gene lost 4 bases, with 11 bases spanning the gap. CDR1 is LNHDA and CDR2 is SQIVND in the germline V gene (reference sequence). The CDR3 extends over 15 amino acids. CDR3 sequence (DNA): TGTGCCAGTAGTATAGGGAGGGACTTAGGAAACACCATATATTTT. It specifies CASSIGRDLGNTIYF.

The chain carries TRBV4-3 and TRBJ1-2; a possible D gene is TRBD1 (6 bases). CDR1 and CDR2 from the germline V gene are LGHNA and YSLEER. V lost 3 bases, J lost 4 bases, and 15 bases lay in between. The CDR3 covers 15 residues. CDR3: CASSHLGQGIYGYTF. The CDR3 DNA is TGCGCCAGCAGCCACCTAGGGCAGGGGATCTATGGCTACACCTTC.